This T cell receptor (beta chain) comes out of a study of blood T cells in healthy people across ages. Whole-study findings and limits: Diversity was higher, and naive CD4+ cells more numerous, in long-lived donors than in aged donors.

This clonotype was recorded many times. Its antigen is undetermined. At one of its ends the junction is not consistent with the germline gene, which may arise from a read error. A J-beta primer mix and a sample-barcoded 5' primer were used in a second PCR of about 6 to 12 cycles. TCRdb fed the 5' RACE reads into MiXCR, producing one record per CDR3 protein. The table includes 870,000 or so distinct CDR3 sequences, about 30% detected once. The sequencing input was blood. The clonotype comes from a woman of 80 years or more in good health.

The CDR3 is CASSLGTGPIGDTQYF. CDR3 DNA sequence: TGTGCTAGCAGCTTAGGTACAGGGCCGATCGGGGATACGCAGTATTTT. The V call is TRBV7-7, the J call TRBJ2-3, with a tentative D call TRBD1 (6 bases). The CDR3 has 16 amino acids. The V gene's germline CDR1 is SSHAT and CDR2 FNYEAQ (reference sequence). The whole variable domain, filled in from reference TRBV7-7 and TRBJ2-3, reads GAGVSQSPRYKVTKRGQDVTLRCDPISSHATLYWYQQALGQGPEFLTYFNYEAQPDKSGLPSDRFSAERPEGSISTLTIQRTEQRDSAMYRCASSLGTGPIGDTQYFGPGTRLTVL.